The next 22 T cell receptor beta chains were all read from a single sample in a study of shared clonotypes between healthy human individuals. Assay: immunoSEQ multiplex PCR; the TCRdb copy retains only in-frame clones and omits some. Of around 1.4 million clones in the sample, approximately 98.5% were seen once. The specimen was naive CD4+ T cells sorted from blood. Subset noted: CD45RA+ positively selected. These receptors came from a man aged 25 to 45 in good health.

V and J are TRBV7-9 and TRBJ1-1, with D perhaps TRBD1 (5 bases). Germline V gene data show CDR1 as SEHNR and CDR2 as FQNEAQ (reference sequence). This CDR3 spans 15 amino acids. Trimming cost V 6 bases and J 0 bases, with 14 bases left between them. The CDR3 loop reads CASSPGLSMNTEAFF. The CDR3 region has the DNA TGTGCCAGCAGTCCGGGACTTTCAATGAACACTGAAGCTTTCTTT.

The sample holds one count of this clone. The CDR3 DNA reads as TGTGCCAGCAGTTTAGTGACAGGGGACCTCCAGCCCCAGCATTTT. Its translation: CASSLVTGDLQPQHF. The chain is built from TRBV28 and TRBJ1-5; TRBD1 matches at 8 bases. The germline gives CDR1 MDHEN, CDR2 SYDVKM. The junction had 7 bases not matched to a gene; V was cut back by 2 bases and J by 7 bases. CDR3 size: 15 residues.

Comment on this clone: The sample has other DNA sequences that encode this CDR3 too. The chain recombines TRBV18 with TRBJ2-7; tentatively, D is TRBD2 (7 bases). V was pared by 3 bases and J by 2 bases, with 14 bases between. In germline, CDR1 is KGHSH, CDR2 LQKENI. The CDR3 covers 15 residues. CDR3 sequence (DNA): TGTGCCAGCTCACCGGGGGCTAGCGGAACCTACGAGCAGTACTTC. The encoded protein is CASSPGASGTYEQYF.

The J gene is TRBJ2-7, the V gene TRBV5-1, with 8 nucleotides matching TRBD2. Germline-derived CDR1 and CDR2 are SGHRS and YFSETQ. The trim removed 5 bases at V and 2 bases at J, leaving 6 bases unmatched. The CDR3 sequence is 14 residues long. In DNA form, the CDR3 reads TGCGCCAGCAGTTTTAGCGGGGACACCTACGAGCAGTACTTC. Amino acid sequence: CASSFSGDTYEQYF.

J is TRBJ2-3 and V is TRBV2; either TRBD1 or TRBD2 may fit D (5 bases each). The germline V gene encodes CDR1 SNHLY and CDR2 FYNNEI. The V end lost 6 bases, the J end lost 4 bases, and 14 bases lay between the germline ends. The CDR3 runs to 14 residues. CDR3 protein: CASRARGKADTQYF. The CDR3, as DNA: TGTGCCAGCAGAGCGAGGGGCAAGGCAGATACGCAGTATTTT.

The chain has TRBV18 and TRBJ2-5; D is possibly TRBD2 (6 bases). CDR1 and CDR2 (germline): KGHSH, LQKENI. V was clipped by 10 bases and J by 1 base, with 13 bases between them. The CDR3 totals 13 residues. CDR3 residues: CATRDGLQETQYF. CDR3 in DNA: TGTGCCACGCGGGACGGACTCCAAGAGACCCAGTACTTC.

This CDR3 is CASSESTGAGSEQYF. CDR3 in DNA: TGTGCCAGCAGTGAATCCACCGGGGCAGGGTCCGAGCAGTACTTC. The rearrangement uses TRBV25-1 and TRBJ2-7; D is tentatively TRBD1 or TRBD2 (5 bases each). The CDR3 covers 15 residues. Germline values: CDR1 MGHDK, CDR2 SYGVNS. V was trimmed by 1 base and J by 6 bases, leaving 16 bases between them.

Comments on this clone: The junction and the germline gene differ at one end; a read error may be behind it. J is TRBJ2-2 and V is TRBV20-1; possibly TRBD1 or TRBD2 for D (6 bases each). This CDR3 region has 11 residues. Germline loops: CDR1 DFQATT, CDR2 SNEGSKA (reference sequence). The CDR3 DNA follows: TGCAGTACTAGGGGGGCCGGGGAGCTGTTTTTT. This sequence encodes CSTRGAGELFF.

The CDR3 spells CASSSSEGQATGELFF. Here the CDR3 DNA reads TGTGCCAGCTCCTCGTCCGAGGGGCAGGCGACCGGGGAGCTGTTTTTT. The rearrangement uses TRBV18 and TRBJ2-2; D is possibly TRBD1 or TRBD2 (5 bases each). The germline CDR1 and CDR2 sequences are KGHSH and LQKENI. V lost 6 bases, J lost 5 bases, and 19 bases lay in between. CDR3 size: 16 residues.

CDR3 residues: CASGLIADTQYF. As DNA, the CDR3 is TGTGCTAGTGGTTTGATAGCAGATACGCAGTATTTT. This chain joins TRBV12-5 and TRBJ2-3; D not certain. CDR3 length: 12 residues. Germline V gene sequence: CDR1 LGHNT, CDR2 FRNRAP. Trimming took off 2 bases at V and 4 bases at J, with 4 bases between the two ends.

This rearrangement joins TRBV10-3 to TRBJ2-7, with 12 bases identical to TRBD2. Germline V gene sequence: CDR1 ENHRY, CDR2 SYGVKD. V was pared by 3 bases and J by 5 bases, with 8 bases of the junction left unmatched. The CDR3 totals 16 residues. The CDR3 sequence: CAISDPTSGRVHEQYF. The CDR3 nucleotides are TGTGCCATCAGTGACCCGACTAGCGGGAGAGTCCACGAGCAGTACTTC.

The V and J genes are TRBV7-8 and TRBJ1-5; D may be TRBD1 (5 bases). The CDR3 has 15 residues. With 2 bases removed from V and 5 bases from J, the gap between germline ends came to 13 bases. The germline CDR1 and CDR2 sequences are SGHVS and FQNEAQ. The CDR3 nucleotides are TGTGCCAGCAGCTTAAGGCAGGGAGGGGATCAGCCCCAGCATTTT. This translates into CASSLRQGGDQPQHF.

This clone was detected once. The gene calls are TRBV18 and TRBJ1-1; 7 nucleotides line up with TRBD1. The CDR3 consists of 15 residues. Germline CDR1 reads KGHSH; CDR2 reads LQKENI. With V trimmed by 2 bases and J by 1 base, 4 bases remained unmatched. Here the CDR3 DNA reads TGTGCCAGCTCACCAACGACAGGGAGGAACACTGAAGCTTTCTTT. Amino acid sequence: CASSPTTGRNTEAFF.

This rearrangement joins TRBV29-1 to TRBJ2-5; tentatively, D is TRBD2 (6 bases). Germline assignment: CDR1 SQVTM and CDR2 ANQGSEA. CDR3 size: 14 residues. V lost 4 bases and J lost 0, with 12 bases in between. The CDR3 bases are TGCAGCGTTGCTTCTAGCGTCTACCAAGAGACCCAGTACTTC. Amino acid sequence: CSVASSVYQETQYF.

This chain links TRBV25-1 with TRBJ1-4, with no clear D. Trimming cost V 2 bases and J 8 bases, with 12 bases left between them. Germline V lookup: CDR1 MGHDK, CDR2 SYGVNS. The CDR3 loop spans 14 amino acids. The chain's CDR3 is CASSEGRAGEKLFF. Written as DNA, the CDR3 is TGTGCCAGCAGTGAAGGCCGAGCCGGGGAAAAACTGTTTTTT.

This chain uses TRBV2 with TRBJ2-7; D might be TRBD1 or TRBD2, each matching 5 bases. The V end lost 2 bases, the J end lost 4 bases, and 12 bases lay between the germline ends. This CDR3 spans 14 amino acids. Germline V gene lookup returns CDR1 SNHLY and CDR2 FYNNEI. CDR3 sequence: CASSEPGREYEQYF. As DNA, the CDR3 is TGTGCCAGCAGTGAACCTGGCAGGGAGTACGAGCAGTACTTC. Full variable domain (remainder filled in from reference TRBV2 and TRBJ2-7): EPEVTQTPSHQVTQMGQEVILRCVPISNHLYFYWYRQILGQKVEFLVSFYNNEISEKSEIFDDQFSVERPDGSNFTLKIRSTKLEDSAMYFCASSEPGREYEQYFGPGTRLTVT.

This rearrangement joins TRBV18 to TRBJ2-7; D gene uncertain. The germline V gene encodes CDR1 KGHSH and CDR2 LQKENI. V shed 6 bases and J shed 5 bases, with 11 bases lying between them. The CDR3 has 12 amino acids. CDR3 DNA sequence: TGTGCCAGCTCGCTGGCCGAGCACGAGCAGTACTTC. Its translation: CASSLAEHEQYF.

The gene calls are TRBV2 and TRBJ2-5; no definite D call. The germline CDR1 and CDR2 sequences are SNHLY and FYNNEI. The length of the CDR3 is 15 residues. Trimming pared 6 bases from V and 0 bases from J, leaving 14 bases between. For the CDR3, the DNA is TGTGCCAGCAGGCCCCTTACTATTTACCAAGAGACCCAGTACTTC. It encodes CASRPLTIYQETQYF.

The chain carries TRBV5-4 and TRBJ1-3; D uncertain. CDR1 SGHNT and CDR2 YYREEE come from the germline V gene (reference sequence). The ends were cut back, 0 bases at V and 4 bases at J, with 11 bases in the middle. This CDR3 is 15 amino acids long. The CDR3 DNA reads TGTGCCAGCAGCTTGGGTTCAGGTCTCGGAAACACCATATATTTT. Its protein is CASSLGSGLGNTIYF.

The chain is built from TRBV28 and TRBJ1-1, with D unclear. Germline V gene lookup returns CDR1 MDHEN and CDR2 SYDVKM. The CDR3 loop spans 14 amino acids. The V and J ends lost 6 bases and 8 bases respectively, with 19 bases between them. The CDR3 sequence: CASSQLPVVSEAFF. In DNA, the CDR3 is TGTGCCAGCAGCCAACTCCCAGTAGTTTCAGAAGCTTTCTTT.

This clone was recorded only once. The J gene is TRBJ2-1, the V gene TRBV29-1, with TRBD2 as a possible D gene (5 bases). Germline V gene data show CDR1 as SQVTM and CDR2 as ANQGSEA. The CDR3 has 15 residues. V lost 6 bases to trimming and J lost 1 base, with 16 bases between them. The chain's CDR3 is CSVELDDQSYNEQFF. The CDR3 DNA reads TGCAGCGTCGAACTAGACGATCAGTCCTACAATGAGCAGTTCTTC.

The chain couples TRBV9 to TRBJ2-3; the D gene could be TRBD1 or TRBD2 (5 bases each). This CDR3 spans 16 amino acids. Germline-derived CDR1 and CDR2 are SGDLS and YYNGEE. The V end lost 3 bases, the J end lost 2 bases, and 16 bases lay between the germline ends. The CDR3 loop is CASSAGTGHYTDTQYF. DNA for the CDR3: TGTGCCAGCAGCGCAGGGACGGGGCACTACACAGATACGCAGTATTTT.